Detailed here is one T cell receptor (beta chain). The data are from a study of shared clonotypes between healthy human individuals. The method was immunoSEQ multiplex PCR; TCRdb's version includes in-frame clones alone and lacks a portion of them. This sample carries under 600,000 clones, about 80% of them seen once, and the ten largest clones take roughly an eighth. Germline lookup yields CDR1 LGHNA and CDR2 YNFKEQ. J was trimmed by 3 bases and V by 0 bases; bases with no gene match: 3. There are 15 residues in the CDR3. Sequencing was performed on PBMCs. This chain joins TRBV4-2 and TRBJ2-3; 7 bases line up with TRBD2. The origin of this receptor is a woman aged 40 to 49 in good health. Some clones in this sample may be carry-over from other donors' samples. The CDR3 sequence is CASSQEGSGTDTQYF. As DNA, the CDR3 is TGTGCCAGCAGCCAAGAGGGTAGCGGGACAGATACGCAGTATTTT.